This TCR beta chain was obtained from a study of blood T cell repertoires in COVID-19. The overall study: From the United States, Italy and Spain came samples of acute and convalescent COVID-19.

How the authors handled the data: The authors estimated nucleated cell counts from reference gene primer amplification. Clones were read by immunoSEQ multiplex PCR, and TCRdb kept only the in-frame ones, dropping some. Clone size and the V and J calls come from that table; the DNA yielded D and trimming. The table records around 250,000 clones, 89% of them present only once. This CDR3 is 15 amino acids long. The ends lost 0 bases at V and 1 base at J; junction bases unmatched: 0. Germline CDR1 is SGHNT and CDR2 is YYREEE (reference sequence). The receptor comes from a middle-aged woman who had recovered from COVID-19. The sequenced sample consisted of peripheral blood. The chain has TRBV5-4 and TRBJ2-2; 7 bases fit TRBD2. CDR3 amino acids: CASSLGTRNTGELFF. CDR3 bases: TGTGCCAGCAGCTTGGGGACTAGGAACACCGGGGAGCTGTTTTTT. Looking up the rest from reference TRBV5-4 and TRBJ2-2 gives the full variable domain: ETGVTQSPTHLIKTRGQQVTLRCSSQSGHNTVSWYQQALGQGPQFIFQYYREEENGRGNFPPRFSGLQFPNYSSELNVNALELDDSALYLCASSLGTRNTGELFFGEGSRLTVL.